The clone carrying this TCR beta chain came up once. The antigen remains unidentified. The V and J ends lost 3 bases and 4 bases, in that order; junction bases with no gene match: 8. The CDR3 has 16 residues. In germline, CDR1 is SGHVS, CDR2 FQNEAQ. This record comes from a study of cytomegalovirus exposure and HLA in healthy donors. Study as a whole: There were over 350 genotyped donors. Of these, about 81% fell in the genetic ancestry cluster associated with self-reported Caucasian donors. Study results and caveats: Looking again later, the authors saw that most CMV-associated TCR beta chains seemed HLA-restricted. Earlier analysis looked at TCR beta V segments, and most were productive about 90% or about 30% of the time.

In the PCR, 60 Vbeta and 13 Jbeta primers were used. TCRdb keeps only in-frame clones here, not all; method: immunoSEQ multiplex PCR. The data show 110,000 to 150,000 clones, over 70% seen once. The chain carries TRBV7-8 and TRBJ2-1; 8 nucleotides match TRBD2. Sample: PBMCs. The receptor comes from a man aged 25 to 40 in good health and CMV-seronegative. CDR3 nucleotides: TGTGCCAGCAGCTTGGGAACTAGCGGAACTTACAATGAGCAGTTCTTC. It codes for CASSLGTSGTYNEQFF.